This is a list of T cell receptor beta chains from one sample in a study of radiotherapy plus CTLA-4 blockade in lung cancer. Sequencing was performed with immunoSEQ multiplex PCR; in TCRdb, only in-frame clones are kept and a portion is missing. The sample yields approximately 85,000 clones, around 87% seen once. Material: peripheral blood, obtained from a patient treated with radiotherapy plus ipilimumab. The receptors derive from a human donor with non-small cell lung cancer who had a partial response to radiotherapy plus ipilimumab. CDR3s include the opening cysteine and the closing phenylalanine or tryptophan. D genes are given only for firm matches. Rows may omit the clone size; those that give it use once, few, many or a size class.

TRBJ2-1	once	TRBV10-3	TRBD2	TGTGCCATCAGTGAGTCTCTAGGACTAGCGGGAGGGACGAATGAGCAGTTCTTC	CAISESLGLAGGTNEQFF
TRBJ2-5	.	TRBV10-3	.	TGTGCCATCAGTGAAACAGGCCAAGAGACCCAGTACTTC	CAISETGQETQYF
TRBJ1-2	once	TRBV7-2	.	TGTGCCAGCAGCTTAGGGAGGAGCTATGGCTACACCTTC	CASSLGRSYGYTF
TRBJ2-1	.	TRBV19	TRBD2	TGTGCCAGTAGTATGAATCGTCTAGCGGGAGTCTATGAGCAGTTCTTC	CASSMNRLAGVYEQFF
TRBJ2-7	.	TRBV19	TRBD1	TGTGCCAGTAGTCCGGGACAGGGAGGCGAGCAGTACTTC	CASSPGQGGEQYF
TRBJ2-1	.	TRBV6-6	.	TGTGCCAGCAGTACTTTGGGGAGCTCCTACAATGAGCAGTTCTTC	CASSTLGSSYNEQFF
TRBJ2-3	once	TRBV5-1	.	TGCGCCAGCAGAGAAGGGGGACAACACGGGACGCAGTATTTT	CASREGGQHGTQYF
TRBJ2-6	once	TRBV5-1	.	TGCGCCAGCAGCCCAGGCCCGAGGGTCTCTGGGGCCAACGTCCTGACTTTC	CASSPGPRVSGANVLTF
TRBJ2-3	.	TRBV25-1	.	TGTGCCAGCAGCCCCAGGGCTGCAGATACGCAGTATTTT	CASSPRAADTQYF
TRBJ1-2	.	TRBV10-3	TRBD1	TGTGCCATCACCGACACCCGACAGGGGGCAGGCTACACCTTC	CAITDTRQGAGYTF
TRBJ1-6	.	TRBV6-1	.	TGTGCCAGCAGCGTAACGGGAGGGGATAATTCACCCCTCCACTTT	CASSVTGGDNSPLHF
TRBJ1-2	.	TRBV28	.	TGTGCCAGCACCGGAGGACAGCCTAACTATGGCTACACCTTC	CASTGGQPNYGYTF
TRBJ2-1	.	TRBV9	TRBD2	TGTGCCAGCAGCGCCGGGACTAGCGGGTACAATGAGCAGTTCTTC	CASSAGTSGYNEQFF
TRBJ1-1	.	TRBV13	.	TGTGCCAGCAGCCACAGGTATGAAGCTTTCTTT	CASSHRYEAFF
TRBJ1-5	once	TRBV7-8	.	TGTGCCAGCAGGAAGGCGGGGGGTAGCAATCAGCCCCAGCATTTT	CASRKAGGSNQPQHF
TRBJ2-7	.	TRBV11-1	.	TGTGCCAGCAGCTTGGGCCACCTCTACGAGCAGTACTTC	CASSLGHLYEQYF
TRBJ2-7	.	TRBV19	TRBD2	TGTGCCAGTAGTATAGATGACCAGCGGGAGAACGAGCAGTACTTC	CASSIDDQRENEQYF
TRBJ1-2	.	TRBV6-5	.	TGTGCCAGCACCACGGTCGGGGGGTACTATGGCTACACCTTC	CASTTVGGYYGYTF
TRBJ1-5	.	TRBV7-2	TRBD1	TGTGCCAGCAGCCAAGCCCCCGGACAGGGGGGCAACCAGCATTTT	CASSQAPGQGGNQHF
TRBJ2-3	.	TRBV7-9	TRBD2	TGTGCCAGCAGCTTTATACTAGCGGGAGGGCACACAGATACGCAGTATTTT	CASSFILAGGHTDTQYF
TRBJ2-2	.	TRBV6-5	.	TGTGCCAGCAGTTACGAGGGAGGTGCCGGGGAGCTGTTTTTT	CASSYEGGAGELFF
TRBJ2-3	.	TRBV28	TRBD2	TGTGCCAGCAGCATGGGACTAGCGGGAGGTACAGATACGCAGTATTTT	CASSMGLAGGTDTQYF
TRBJ2-2	.	TRBV2	.	TGTGCCAGCAAAGCGGACGCCTTAAAGACCGGGGAGCTGTTTTTT	CASKADALKTGELFF
TRBJ1-6	.	TRBV5-8	TRBD1	TGTGCCATCAGGGAGACAGGGAGGAAGGGTTCACCCCTCCACTTT	CAIRETGRKGSPLHF
TRBJ2-2	.	TRBV25-1	TRBD2	TGTGCCAGCGCGGAGGGAGTAGCGGGGTTTGAGAACACCGGGGAGCTGTTTTTT	CASAEGVAGFENTGELFF
TRBJ1-5	.	TRBV21-1	.	TGTGCCAGCAGCAAAAAGGGGGCCAAGGGGGGCCGCAATCAGCCCCAGCATTTT	CASSKKGAKGGRNQPQHF
TRBJ2-7	.	TRBV6-1	TRBD2	TGTGCCAGCAGGGAAATCGGGGGGACTCCATTTTACGAGCAGTACTTC	CASREIGGTPFYEQYF
TRBJ2-7	once	TRBV5-1	.	TGCGCCAGCAGCTTGGCCTTTCCTGGACAGCGGATCTGGAACGAGCAGTACTTC	CASSLAFPGQRIWNEQYF
TRBJ2-1	.	TRBV10-3	TRBD2	TGTGCCATCAGTGATGGGACTAGCGGGTCCAATGAGCAGTTCTTC	CAISDGTSGSNEQFF
TRBJ2-5	.	TRBV6-5	TRBD1	TGTGCCAGCAGTTACTCAACAGGGGCAGAGACCCAGTACTTC	CASSYSTGAETQYF
TRBJ2-7	.	TRBV11-3	.	TGTGCCAGCAGCTTACGTGGAGCTGGCGAGCAGTACTTC	CASSLRGAGEQYF
TRBJ2-7	.	TRBV19	TRBD2	TGTGCCAGTAGTCCAGCGGGAGTAAACACCTACGAGCAGTACTTC	CASSPAGVNTYEQYF
TRBJ2-5	.	TRBV20-1	.	TGCAGTGCCTCTGACTATAGGGGACTGTACTTC	CSASDYRGLYF
TRBJ2-3	few	TRBV28	TRBD2	TGTGCCAGCACCGGAGCGGGAGGATCAGATACGCAGTATTTT	CASTGAGGSDTQYF
TRBJ1-2	once	TRBV28	TRBD1	TGTGCCAGCGGCGGACAGGTTTTTGGCTACACCTTC	CASGGQVFGYTF
TRBJ2-5	.	TRBV5-1	.	TGCGCCAGCAGCTTGGATCGATGGACAGGAGGGGGCCAGTACTTC	CASSLDRWTGGGQYF
TRBJ1-2	.	TRBV21-1	.	TGTGCCAGCAGCAAAGACCCCGGGACAGGGAACTATGGCTACACCTTC	CASSKDPGTGNYGYTF
TRBJ2-3	.	TRBV6-1	.	TGTGCCAGCGGTCTAAGTCAGGGTAACTTGGATACGCAGTATTTT	CASGLSQGNLDTQYF
TRBJ1-5	.	TRBV6-5	TRBD1	TGTGCCAGCAGTGGAAGACAGGGGGGTAATCAGCCCCAGCATTTT	CASSGRQGGNQPQHF
TRBJ1-1	few	TRBV19	.	TGTGCCAGTAGTGCCGGACAGCCCAACACTGAAGCTTTCTTT	CASSAGQPNTEAFF
TRBJ2-1	.	TRBV4-1	TRBD2	TGCGCCAGCAGCCAAGATCGGGGGAGGGGGTCTAGCGGGTCTGACAATGAGCAGTTCTTC	CASSQDRGRGSSGSDNEQFF
TRBJ1-1	.	TRBV18	.	TGTGCCAGCTCACCTCAAAGAGAGACTGAAGCTTTCTTT	CASSPQRETEAFF
TRBJ2-3	.	TRBV7-2	TRBD2	TGTGCCAGCAGCGTTCGGGGGACTAGCGGGGTCTCTAGCACAGATACGCAGTATTTT	CASSVRGTSGVSSTDTQYF
TRBJ2-5	.	TRBV10-3	TRBD1	TGTGCCATCAGTGAGTCGAGGGACAGAAAAGAGACCCAGTACTTC	CAISESRDRKETQYF
TRBJ2-3	.	TRBV19	TRBD2	TGTGCCAGTAGTATCCGAACTAGCGGGACTTTCCGGCGCACAGATACGCAGTATTTT	CASSIRTSGTFRRTDTQYF
TRBJ2-1	.	TRBV29-1	.	TGCAGCGTTGAAAGGACTATCGAGCCGGAGCAGTTCTTC	CSVERTIEPEQFF
TRBJ1-2	.	TRBV5-1	.	TGCGCCAGCAGCCCCCGTCTCACTGATAACTATGGCTACACCTTC	CASSPRLTDNYGYTF
TRBJ2-3	.	TRBV5-4	TRBD2	TGTGCCAGCAGCTCCGTGCGGGAGGGTTCGGGAGATACGCAGTATTTT	CASSSVREGSGDTQYF
TRBJ2-7	once	TRBV30	TRBD1	TGTGCCTGGAGTGTAACAGGGGCACTACGCGAGCAGTACTTC	CAWSVTGALREQYF
TRBJ1-4	.	TRBV9	.	TGTGCCAGCAGCGTAGCTGGGGGACTTAATGAAAAACTGTTTTTT	CASSVAGGLNEKLFF
TRBJ1-5	few	TRBV19	TRBD1	TGTGCCAGTAAGGACAGGGGTGTCCAGCCCCAGCATTTT	CASKDRGVQPQHF
TRBJ2-1	.	TRBV25-1	TRBD1	TGTGCCAGCAGTTGGACAGGGGGCAATGAGCAGTTCTTC	CASSWTGGNEQFF
TRBJ2-3	.	TRBV6-6	.	TGTGCCAGCAGGGTCGACAGAGATCACAGGGCGCAGTATTTT	CASRVDRDHRAQYF
TRBJ1-2	.	TRBV7-9	TRBD1	TGTGCCAGCAGCTTAGGGACAGGAGTAGGCTACACCTTC	CASSLGTGVGYTF
TRBJ2-2	once	TRBV7-2	.	TGTGCCAGCAGCTTAAGGAGGTCGGGCGGGGAGCTGTTTTTT	CASSLRRSGGELFF
TRBJ2-7	.	TRBV5-1	TRBD2	TGCGCCAGCAGCATGACGTCTAGCGGACCCTACGAGCAGTACTTC	CASSMTSSGPYEQYF
TRBJ2-3	.	TRBV5-1	TRBD2	TGCGCCAGCAGCCGTACTAGCGGGAGGGCTGATACGCAGTATTTT	CASSRTSGRADTQYF